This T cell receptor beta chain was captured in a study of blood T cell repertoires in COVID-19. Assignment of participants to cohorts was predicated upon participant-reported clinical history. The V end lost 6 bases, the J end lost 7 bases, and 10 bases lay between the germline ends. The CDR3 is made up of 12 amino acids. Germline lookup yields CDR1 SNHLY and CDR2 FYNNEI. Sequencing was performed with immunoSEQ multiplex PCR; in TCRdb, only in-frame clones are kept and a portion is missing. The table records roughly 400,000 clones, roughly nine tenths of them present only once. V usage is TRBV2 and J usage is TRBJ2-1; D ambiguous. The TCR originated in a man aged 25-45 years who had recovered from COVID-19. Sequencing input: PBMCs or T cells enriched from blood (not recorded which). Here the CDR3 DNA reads TGTGCCAGCAGGGCTCTAGAGAATGAGCAGTTCTTC. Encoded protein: CASRALENEQFF.